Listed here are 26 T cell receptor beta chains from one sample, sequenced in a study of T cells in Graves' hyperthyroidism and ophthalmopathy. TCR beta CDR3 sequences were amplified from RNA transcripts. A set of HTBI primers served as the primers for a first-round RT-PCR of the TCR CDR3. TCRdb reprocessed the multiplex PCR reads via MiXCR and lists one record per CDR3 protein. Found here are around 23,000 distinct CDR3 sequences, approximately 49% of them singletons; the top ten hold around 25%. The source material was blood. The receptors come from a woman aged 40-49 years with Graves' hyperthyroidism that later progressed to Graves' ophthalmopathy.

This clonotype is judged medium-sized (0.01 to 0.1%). The CDR3 reads CASRELAGGPNTGELFF. The CDR3 nucleotides are TGTGCCAGCCGAGAACTAGCGGGAGGGCCTAACACCGGGGAGCTGTTTTTT. The chain couples TRBV2 to TRBJ2-2; the match to TRBD2 covers 13 bases. This CDR3 comprises 17 residues. The junction had 8 bases not matched to a gene; V was cut back by 8 bases and J by 2 bases. Germline loops: CDR1 SNHLY, CDR2 FYNNEI.

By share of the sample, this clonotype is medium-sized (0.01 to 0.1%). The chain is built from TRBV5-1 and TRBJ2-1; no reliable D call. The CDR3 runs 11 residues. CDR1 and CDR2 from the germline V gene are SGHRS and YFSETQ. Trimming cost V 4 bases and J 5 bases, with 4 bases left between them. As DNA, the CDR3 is TGCGCCAGCAGCCCGAACAATGAGCAGTTCTTC. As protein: CASSPNNEQFF.

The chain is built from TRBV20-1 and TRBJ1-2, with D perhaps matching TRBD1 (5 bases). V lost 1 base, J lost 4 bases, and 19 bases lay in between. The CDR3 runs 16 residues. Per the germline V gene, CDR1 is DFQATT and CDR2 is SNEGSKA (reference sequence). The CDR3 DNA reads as TGCAGTGCTAGAGGGGTTGAGGGGACCTTGGGCTATGGCTACACCTTC. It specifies CSARGVEGTLGYGYTF.

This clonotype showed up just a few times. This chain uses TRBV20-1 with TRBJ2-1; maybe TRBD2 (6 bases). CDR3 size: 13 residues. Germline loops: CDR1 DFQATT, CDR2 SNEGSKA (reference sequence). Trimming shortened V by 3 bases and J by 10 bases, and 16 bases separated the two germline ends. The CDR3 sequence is CSARVGTRGEQFF. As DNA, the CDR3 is TGCAGTGCTAGGGTGGGGACGCGGGGCGAGCAGTTCTTC.

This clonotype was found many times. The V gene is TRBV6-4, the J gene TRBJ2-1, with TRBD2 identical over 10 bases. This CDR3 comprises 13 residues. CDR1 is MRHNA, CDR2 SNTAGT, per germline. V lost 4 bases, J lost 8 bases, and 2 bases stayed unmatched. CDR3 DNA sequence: TGTGCCAGCAGTGTAGGGACTAGCGATGAGCAGTTCTTC. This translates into CASSVGTSDEQFF.

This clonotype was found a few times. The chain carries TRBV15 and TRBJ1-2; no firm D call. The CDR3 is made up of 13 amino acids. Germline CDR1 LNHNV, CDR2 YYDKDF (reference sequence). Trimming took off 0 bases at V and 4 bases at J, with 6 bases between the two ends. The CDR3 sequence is CATSREGRYGYTF. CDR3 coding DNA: TGTGCCACCAGCAGAGAAGGACGCTATGGCTACACCTTC.

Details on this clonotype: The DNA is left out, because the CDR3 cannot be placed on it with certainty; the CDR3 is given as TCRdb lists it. The CDR3: CSVEVGGGNTINF. The chain combines TRBV29-1 with TRBJ1-3. The CDR3 is 13 amino acids in total, end residues counted. Germline V lookup: CDR1 SQVTM, CDR2 ANQGSEA.

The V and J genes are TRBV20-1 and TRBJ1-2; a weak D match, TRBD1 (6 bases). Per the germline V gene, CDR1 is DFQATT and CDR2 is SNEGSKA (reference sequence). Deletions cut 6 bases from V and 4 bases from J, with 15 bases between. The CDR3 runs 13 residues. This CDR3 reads CSARQAFAYGYTF. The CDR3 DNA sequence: TGCAGTGCGCGACAGGCTTTTGCCTATGGCTACACCTTC.

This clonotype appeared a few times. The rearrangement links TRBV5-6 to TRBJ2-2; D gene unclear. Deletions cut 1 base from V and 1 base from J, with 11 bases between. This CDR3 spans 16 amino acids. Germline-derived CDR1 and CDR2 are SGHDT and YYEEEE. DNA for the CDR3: TGTGCCAGCAGCTTGTTCTTGGACCAGAACACCGGGGAGCTGTTTTTT. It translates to CASSLFLDQNTGELFF.

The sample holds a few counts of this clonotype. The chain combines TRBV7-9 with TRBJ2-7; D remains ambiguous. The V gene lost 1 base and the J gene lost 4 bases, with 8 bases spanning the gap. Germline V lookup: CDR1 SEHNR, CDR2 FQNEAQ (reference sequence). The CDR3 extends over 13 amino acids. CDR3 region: CASSLEGWYEQYF. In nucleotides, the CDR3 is TGTGCCAGCAGCTTAGAGGGTTGGTACGAGCAGTACTTC.

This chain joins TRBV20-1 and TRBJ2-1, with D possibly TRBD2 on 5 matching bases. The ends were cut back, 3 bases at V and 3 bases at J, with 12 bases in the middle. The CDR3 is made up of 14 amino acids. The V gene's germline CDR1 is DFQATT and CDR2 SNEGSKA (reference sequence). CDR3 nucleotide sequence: TGCAGTGCTAGTCCCGGGATCCTCTACAATGAGCAGTTCTTC. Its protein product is CSASPGILYNEQFF.

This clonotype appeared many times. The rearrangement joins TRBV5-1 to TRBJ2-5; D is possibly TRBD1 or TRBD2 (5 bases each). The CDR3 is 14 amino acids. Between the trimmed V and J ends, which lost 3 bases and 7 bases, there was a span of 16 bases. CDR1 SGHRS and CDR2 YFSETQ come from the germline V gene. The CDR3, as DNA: TGCGCCAGCAGCTCGGGGCCGGGGTACGGGACCCAGTACTTC. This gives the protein CASSSGPGYGTQYF.

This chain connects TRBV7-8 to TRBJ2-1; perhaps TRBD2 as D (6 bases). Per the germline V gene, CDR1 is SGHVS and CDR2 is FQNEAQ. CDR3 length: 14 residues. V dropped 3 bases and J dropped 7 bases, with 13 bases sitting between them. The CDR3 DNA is TGTGCCAGCAGCTTGCGGGACTCTCTGAATGAGCAGTTCTTC. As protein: CASSLRDSLNEQFF.

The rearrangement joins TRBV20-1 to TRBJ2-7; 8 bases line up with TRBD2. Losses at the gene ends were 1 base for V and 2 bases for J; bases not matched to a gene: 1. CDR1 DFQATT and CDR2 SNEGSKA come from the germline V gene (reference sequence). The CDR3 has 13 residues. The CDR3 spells CSARVLAAYEQYF. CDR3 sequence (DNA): TGCAGTGCTAGAGTACTAGCGGCCTACGAGCAGTACTTC.

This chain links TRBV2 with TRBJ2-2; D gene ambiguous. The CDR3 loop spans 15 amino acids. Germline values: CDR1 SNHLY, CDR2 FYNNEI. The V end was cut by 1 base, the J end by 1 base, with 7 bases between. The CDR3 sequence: CASSEGPGNTGELFF. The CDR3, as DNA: TGTGCCAGCAGTGAAGGTCCGGGGAACACCGGGGAGCTGTTTTTT.

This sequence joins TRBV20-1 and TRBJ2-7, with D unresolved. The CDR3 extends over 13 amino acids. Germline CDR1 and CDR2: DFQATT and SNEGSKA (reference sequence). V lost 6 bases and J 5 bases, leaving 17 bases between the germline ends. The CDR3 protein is CSAKRMGNDEQYF. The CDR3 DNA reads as TGCAGTGCCAAAAGGATGGGAAACGACGAGCAGTACTTC.

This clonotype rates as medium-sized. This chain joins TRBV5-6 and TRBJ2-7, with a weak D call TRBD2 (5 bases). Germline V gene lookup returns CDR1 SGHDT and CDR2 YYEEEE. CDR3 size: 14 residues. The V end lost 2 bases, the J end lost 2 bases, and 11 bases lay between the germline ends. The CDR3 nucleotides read TGTGCCAGCAGCTTCGGGTCCGGGGCCTACGAGCAGTACTTC. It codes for CASSFGSGAYEQYF.

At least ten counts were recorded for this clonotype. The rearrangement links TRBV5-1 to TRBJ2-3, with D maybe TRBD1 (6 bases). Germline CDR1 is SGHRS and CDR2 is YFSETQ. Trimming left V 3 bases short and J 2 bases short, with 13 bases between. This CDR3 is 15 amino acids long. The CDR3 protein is CASSWGRTLTDTQYF. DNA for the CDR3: TGCGCCAGCAGCTGGGGGCGAACTCTCACAGATACGCAGTATTTT.

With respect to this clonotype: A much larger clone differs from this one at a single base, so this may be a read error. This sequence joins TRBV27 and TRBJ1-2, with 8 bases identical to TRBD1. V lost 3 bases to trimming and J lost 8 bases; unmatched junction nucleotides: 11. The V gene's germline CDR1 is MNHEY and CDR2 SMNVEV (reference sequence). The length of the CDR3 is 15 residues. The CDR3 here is CASSFDPTGGGGYTF. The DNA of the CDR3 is TGTGCCAGCAGTTTCGACCCAACAGGGGGTGGGGGCTACACCTTC.

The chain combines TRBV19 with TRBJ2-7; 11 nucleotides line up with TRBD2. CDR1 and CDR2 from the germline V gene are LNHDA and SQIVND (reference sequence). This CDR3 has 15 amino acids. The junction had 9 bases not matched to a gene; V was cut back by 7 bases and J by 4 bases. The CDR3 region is CASIQTSGRPYEQYF. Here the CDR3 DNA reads TGTGCCAGTATCCAAACTAGCGGGAGACCGTACGAGCAGTACTTC.

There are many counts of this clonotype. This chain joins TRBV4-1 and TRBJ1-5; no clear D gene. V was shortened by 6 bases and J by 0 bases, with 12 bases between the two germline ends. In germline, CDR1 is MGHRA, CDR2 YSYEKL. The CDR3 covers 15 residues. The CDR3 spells CASSSRINSNQPQHF. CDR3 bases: TGCGCCAGCAGTTCCAGAATTAATAGCAATCAGCCCCAGCATTTT.

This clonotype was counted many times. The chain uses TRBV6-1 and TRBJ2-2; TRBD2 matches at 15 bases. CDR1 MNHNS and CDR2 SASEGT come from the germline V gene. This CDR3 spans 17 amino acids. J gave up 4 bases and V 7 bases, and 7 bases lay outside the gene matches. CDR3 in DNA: TGTGCCAGCAAGGGACTAGCGGGAGGAGGGGGCACCGGGGAGCTGTTTTTT. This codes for CASKGLAGGGGTGELFF.

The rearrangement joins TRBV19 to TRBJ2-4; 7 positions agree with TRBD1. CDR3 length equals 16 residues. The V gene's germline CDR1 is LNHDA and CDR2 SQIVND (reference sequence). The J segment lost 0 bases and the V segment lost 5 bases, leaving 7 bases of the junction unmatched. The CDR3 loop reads CASSPPQGLAKNIQYF. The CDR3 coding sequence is TGTGCCAGTAGTCCACCACAGGGGCTAGCCAAAAACATTCAGTACTTC.

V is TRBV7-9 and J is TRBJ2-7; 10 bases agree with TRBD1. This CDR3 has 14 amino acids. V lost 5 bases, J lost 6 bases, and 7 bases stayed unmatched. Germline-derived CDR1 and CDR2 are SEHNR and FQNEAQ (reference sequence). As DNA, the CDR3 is TGTGCCAGCAGCGGGCCGGGACAGGGGTTCGAGCAGTACTTC. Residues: CASSGPGQGFEQYF.

CDR3 nucleotides: TGTGCCAGCAGCGGGGCTAGCCAAACCTACAATGAGCAGTTCTTC. Translating gives CASSGASQTYNEQFF. V usage is TRBV9 and J usage is TRBJ2-1, with TRBD2 as a possible D gene (5 bases). This CDR3 is built from 15 residues. V shed 3 bases and J shed 2 bases, with 12 bases lying between them. Looked up from germline, CDR1 is SGDLS and CDR2 is YYNGEE.

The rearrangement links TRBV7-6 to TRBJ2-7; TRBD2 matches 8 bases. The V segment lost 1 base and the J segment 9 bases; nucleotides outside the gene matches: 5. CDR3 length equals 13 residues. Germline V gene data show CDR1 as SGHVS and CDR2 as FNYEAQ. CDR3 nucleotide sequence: TGTGCCAGCAGCTTAGGGACTAGCTCAACGCAGTACTTC. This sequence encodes CASSLGTSSTQYF.